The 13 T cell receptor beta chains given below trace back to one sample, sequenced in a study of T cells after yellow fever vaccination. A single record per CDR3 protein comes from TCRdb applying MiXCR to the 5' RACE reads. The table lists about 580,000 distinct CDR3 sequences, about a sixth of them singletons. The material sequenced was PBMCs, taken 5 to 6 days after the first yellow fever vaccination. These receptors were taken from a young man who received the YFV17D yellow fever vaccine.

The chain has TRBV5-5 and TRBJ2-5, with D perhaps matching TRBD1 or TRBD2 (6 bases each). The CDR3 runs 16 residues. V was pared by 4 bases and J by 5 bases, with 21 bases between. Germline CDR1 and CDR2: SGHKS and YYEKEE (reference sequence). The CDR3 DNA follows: TGTGCCAGCAGCCCCCTAAAGGGGGGCTCGGGGGAGACCCAGTACTTC. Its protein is CASSPLKGGSGETQYF.

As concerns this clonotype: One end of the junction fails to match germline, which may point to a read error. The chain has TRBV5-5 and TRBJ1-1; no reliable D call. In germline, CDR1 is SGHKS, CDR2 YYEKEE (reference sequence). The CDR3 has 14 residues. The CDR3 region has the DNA TGTGCCAGCGGCTTTCCCCGGGAGCCAGCTGAAGCTTTCTTT. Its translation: CASGFPREPAEAFF.

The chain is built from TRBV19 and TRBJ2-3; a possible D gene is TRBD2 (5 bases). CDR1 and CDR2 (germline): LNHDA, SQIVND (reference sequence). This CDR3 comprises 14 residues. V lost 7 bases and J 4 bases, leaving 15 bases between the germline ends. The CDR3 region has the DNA TGTGCCAGTAAACTTGGACTCGAGGCAGATACGCAGTATTTT. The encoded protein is CASKLGLEADTQYF.

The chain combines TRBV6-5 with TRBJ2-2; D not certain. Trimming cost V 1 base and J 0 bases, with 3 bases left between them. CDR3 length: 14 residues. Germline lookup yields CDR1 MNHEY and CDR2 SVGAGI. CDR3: CASSYWANTGELFF. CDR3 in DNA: TGTGCCAGCAGTTACTGGGCGAACACCGGGGAGCTGTTTTTT.

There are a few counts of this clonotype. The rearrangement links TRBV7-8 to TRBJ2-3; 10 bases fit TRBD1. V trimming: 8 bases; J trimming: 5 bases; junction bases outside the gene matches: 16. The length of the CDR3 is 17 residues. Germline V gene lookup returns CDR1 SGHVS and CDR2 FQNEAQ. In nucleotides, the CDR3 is TGTGCCAGCGGCCTGGATGCGGGGACAGGGGTCCGAGATACGCAGTATTTT. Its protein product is CASGLDAGTGVRDTQYF.

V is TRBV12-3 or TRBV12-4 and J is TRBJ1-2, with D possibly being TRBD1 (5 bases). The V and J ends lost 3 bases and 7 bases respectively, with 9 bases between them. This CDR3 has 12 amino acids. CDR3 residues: CASSFAGSGYTF. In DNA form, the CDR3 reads TGTGCCAGCAGTTTTGCAGGGAGTGGCTACACCTTC.

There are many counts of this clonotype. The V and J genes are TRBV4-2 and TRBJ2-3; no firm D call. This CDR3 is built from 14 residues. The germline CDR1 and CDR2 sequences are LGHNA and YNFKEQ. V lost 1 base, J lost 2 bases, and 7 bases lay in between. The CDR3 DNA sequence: TGTGCCAGCAGCCAAGTCAGCGACACAGATACGCAGTATTTT. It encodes CASSQVSDTDTQYF.

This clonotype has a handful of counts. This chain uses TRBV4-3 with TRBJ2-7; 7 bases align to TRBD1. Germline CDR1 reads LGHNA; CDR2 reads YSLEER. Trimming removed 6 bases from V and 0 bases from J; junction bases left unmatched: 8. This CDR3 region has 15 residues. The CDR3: CASSSDRVSSYEQYF. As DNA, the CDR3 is TGCGCCAGCAGTTCCGACAGGGTGAGCTCCTACGAGCAGTACTTC.

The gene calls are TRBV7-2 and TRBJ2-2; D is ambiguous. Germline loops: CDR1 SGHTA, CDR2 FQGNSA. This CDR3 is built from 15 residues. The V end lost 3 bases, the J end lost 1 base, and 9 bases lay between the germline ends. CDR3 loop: CASSFTELNTGELFF. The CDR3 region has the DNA TGTGCCAGCAGCTTCACAGAACTGAACACCGGGGAGCTGTTTTTT.

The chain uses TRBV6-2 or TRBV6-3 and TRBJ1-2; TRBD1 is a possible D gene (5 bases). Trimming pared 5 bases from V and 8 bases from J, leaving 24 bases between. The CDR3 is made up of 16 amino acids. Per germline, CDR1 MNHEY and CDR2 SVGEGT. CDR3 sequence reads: CASSAPGTALPIGYTF. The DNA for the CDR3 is TGTGCCAGCAGTGCCCCCGGGACGGCACTCCCTATCGGCTACACCTTC.

This CDR3 is CASSFDKQGWVTEAFF. The CDR3 DNA reads TGCGCCAGCAGCTTCGACAAACAGGGATGGGTTACTGAAGCTTTCTTT. The chain uses TRBV5-1 and TRBJ1-1; possibly TRBD1 for D (6 bases). V lost 2 bases and J lost 5, with 19 bases in between. This CDR3 region has 16 residues. Looked up from germline, CDR1 is SGHRS and CDR2 is YFSETQ.

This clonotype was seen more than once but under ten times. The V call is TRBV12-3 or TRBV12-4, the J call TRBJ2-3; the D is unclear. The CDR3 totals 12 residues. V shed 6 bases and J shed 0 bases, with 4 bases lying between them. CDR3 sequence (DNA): TGTGCCAGCAGGTTAAGCACAGATACGCAGTATTTT. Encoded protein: CASRLSTDTQYF.

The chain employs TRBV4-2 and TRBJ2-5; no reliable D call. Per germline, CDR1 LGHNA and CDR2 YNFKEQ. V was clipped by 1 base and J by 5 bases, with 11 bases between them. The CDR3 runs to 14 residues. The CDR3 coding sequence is TGTGCCAGCAGCCAAGGAGGTCCCACCGAGACCCAGTACTTC. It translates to CASSQGGPTETQYF.